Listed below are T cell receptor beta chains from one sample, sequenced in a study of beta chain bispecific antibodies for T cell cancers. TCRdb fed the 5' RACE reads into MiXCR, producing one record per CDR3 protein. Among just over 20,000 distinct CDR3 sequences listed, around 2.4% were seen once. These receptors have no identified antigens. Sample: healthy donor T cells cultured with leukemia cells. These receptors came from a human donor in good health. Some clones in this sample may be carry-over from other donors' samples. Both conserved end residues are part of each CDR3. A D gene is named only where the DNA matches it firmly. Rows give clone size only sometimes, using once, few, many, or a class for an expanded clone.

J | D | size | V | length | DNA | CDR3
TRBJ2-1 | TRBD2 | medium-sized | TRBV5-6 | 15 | TGTGCCAGCAGCTTGGGTGGACTAGAATACGGTGAGCAGTTCTTC | CASSLGGLEYGEQFF
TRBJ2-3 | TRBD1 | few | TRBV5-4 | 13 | TGTGCCAGCAGCGAATCTACAGGGGCCGGGCAGTATTTT | CASSESTGAGQYF
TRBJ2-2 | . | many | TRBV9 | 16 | TGTGCCAGCAGCGTAGGGCGCCGCGAGAGCACCGGGGAGCTGTTTTTT | CASSVGRRESTGELFF
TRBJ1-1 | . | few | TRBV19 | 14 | TGTGCCAGTAAAATAGGGAGGACAGCAAGGGGAGCTTTCTTT | CASKIGRTARGAFF
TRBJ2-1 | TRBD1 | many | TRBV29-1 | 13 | TGCAGCGTTGATAGGGACAGGGAAAATGAGCAGTTCTTC | CSVDRDRENEQFF
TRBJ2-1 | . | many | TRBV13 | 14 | TGTGCCAGCAGCTCAAACCCCACAGGGTTCGGGCAGTTCTTC | CASSSNPTGFGQFF
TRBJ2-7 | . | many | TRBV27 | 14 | TGTGCCAGCAGTTCAACGACAGGATACTACGAGCAGTACTTC | CASSSTTGYYEQYF
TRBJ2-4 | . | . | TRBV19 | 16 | TGTGCCAGTAGTATTGGGGTCCAGGTAGCCAAAAACATTCAGTACTTC | CASSIGVQVAKNIQYF
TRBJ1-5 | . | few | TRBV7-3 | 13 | TGTGCCAGCAGCGCGGACAGAAATCAGCCCCAGCATTTT | CASSADRNQPQHF
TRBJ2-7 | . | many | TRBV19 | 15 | TGTGCCAGTTCTTTAGGACAGTATGGATCCTACGAGCAGTACTTC | CASSLGQYGSYEQYF
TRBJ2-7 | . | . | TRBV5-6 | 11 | TGTGCCAGCAGCTATTTCTACGAGCAGTACTTC | CASSYFYEQYF
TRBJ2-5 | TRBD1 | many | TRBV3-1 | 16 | TGTGCCAGCAGCCCATACCCCCAGGGGGCCGGAGAGACCCAGTACTTC | CASSPYPQGAGETQYF
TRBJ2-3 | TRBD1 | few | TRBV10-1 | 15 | TGCGCCAGCAGTGTAGCCAGGGGGACAACAGATACGCAGTATTTT | CASSVARGTTDTQYF
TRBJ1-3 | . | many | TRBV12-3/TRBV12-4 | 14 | TGTGCCAGCAGTCCCCAGGGGATTAGGGACACCATATATTTT | CASSPQGIRDTIYF
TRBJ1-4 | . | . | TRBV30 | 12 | TGTGCCTGGAGTTTTGACAAGACGGTACTGTTTTTT | CAWSFDKTVLFF
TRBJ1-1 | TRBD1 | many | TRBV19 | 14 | TGTGCCAGTAGACCCGACAGGGGCAAGACTGAAGCTTTCTTT | CASRPDRGKTEAFF
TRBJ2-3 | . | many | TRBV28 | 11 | TGTGCCAGCAGTCATACAGATACGCAGTATTTT | CASSHTDTQYF
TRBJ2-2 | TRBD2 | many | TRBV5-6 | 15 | TGTGCCAGCAGCTTGGTTGCGGGGGGCACCGGGGAGCTGTTTTTT | CASSLVAGGTGELFF
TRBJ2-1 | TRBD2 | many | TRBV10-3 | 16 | TGTGCCATCAGTGGGCCTAGCGGGGGACACCGTAATGAGCAGTTCTTC | CAISGPSGGHRNEQFF
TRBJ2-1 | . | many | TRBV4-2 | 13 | TGTGCCAGCAGCCAAGCGGCCGTCGATGAGCAGTTCTTC | CASSQAAVDEQFF
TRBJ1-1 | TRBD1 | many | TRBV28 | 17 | TGTGCCAGCAGTTTAGAGGGACAGGGGACCTTGAACACTGAAGCTTTCTTT | CASSLEGQGTLNTEAFF
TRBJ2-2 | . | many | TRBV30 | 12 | TGTGCCTGGGGGAGGGGGCTGGGGGAGCTGTTTTTT | CAWGRGLGELFF
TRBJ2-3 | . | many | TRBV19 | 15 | TGTGCCAGTAGTATAGCTGCGGTTAGCACAGATACGCAGTATTTT | CASSIAAVSTDTQYF
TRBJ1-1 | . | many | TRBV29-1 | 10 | TGCAGCGTTTTGGGGACCGAAGCTTTCTTT | CSVLGTEAFF
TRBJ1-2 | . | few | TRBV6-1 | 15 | TGTGCCAGCAGAGGACACTCCTCAGGGGACTATGGCTACACCTTC | CASRGHSSGDYGYTF
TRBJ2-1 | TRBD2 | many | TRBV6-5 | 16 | TGTGCCAGCACTGAACTAGCGGGGGGCGCTTACAATGAGCAGTTCTTC | CASTELAGGAYNEQFF
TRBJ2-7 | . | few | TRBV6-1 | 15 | TGTGCCAGCAGTGAACCTCTACAACCAGGCTACGAGCAGTACTTC | CASSEPLQPGYEQYF
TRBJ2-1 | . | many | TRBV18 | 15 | TGTGCCAGCTCACCCCGCGACAGCGGCTACAATGAGCAGTTCTTC | CASSPRDSGYNEQFF
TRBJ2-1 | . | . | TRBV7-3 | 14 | TGTGCCAGCAGCTTAACCGGAGGACTCAATGAGCAGTTCTTC | CASSLTGGLNEQFF
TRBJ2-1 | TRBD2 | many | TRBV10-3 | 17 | TGTGCCATCAGTGAGTCGGCAGCTAGCGGTGACTACAATGAGCAGTTCTTC | CAISESAASGDYNEQFF
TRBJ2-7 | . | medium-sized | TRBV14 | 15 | TGTGCCAGCGGATCCGGCAGCCTCTCCTCCTACGAGCAGTACTTC | CASGSGSLSSYEQYF
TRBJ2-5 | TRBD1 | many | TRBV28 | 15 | TGTGCCAGCAGTCCCACGGCTTCAGGGGGAGAGACCCAGTACTTC | CASSPTASGGETQYF
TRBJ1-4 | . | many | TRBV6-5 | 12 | TGTGCCAGCAGTACCCCGGGGGAAAAACTGTTTTTT | CASSTPGEKLFF
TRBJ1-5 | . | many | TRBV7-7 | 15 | TGTGCTAGCAGCCAAATGGAGGACGGCAATCAGCCCCAGCATTTT | CASSQMEDGNQPQHF
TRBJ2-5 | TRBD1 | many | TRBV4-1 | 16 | TGCGCCAGCAGCCTTAGTGGGACAGGGGGTTTAGAGACCCAGTACTTC | CASSLSGTGGLETQYF
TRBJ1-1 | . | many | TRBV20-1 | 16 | TGCAGTGCCATATCTAGCCACAAGACAGTGAACACTGAAGCTTTCTTT | CSAISSHKTVNTEAFF
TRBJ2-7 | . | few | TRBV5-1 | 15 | TGCGCCAGCGCAACGGAGGGGGGGCGGTTGGGCGAGCAGTACTTC | CASATEGGRLGEQYF
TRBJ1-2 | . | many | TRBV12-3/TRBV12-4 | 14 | TGTGCCAGCAGTTTAGTTGCAGGCTTCAGAGGCTACACCTTC | CASSLVAGFRGYTF
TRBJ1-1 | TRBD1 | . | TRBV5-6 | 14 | TGTGCCAGCACCCCGGGAGGGGGCTCCACTGAAGCTTTCTTT | CASTPGGGSTEAFF